This is a list of T cell receptor beta chains from one sample in a study of cytomegalovirus exposure and HLA in healthy donors. Data came from immunoSEQ multiplex PCR; TCRdb stores just in-frame clones and leaves some out. The sample holds about 120,000 clones, 60% to 75% seen once. Source material: PBMCs. These TCRs come from a woman aged 40-49 years in good health and CMV-seropositive. CDR3s include the opening cysteine and the closing phenylalanine or tryptophan. The order of the fields is clone size, J gene, V gene, CDR3 length, D gene, CDR3 protein, CDR3 DNA. The D gene is left open where the match is weak. Clone sizes are given selectively: once, few, many, or a class where the clone is expanded.

size: NA; J: TRBJ1-4; V: TRBV2; length: 14; D: TRBD1; CDR3: CASSGRGAIEKLFF; DNA: TGTGCCAGCAGTGGCAGGGGGGCCATCGAAAAACTGTTTTTT
size: NA; J: TRBJ1-3; V: TRBV7-9; length: 11; D: NA; CDR3: CASSFQGPAYF; DNA: TGTGCCAGCAGCTTTCAGGGGCCGGCGTATTTT
size: NA; J: TRBJ1-1; V: TRBV6-5; length: 14; D: TRBD1; CDR3: CASSRTGGRAEAFF; DNA: TGTGCCAGCAGTCGGACAGGGGGGAGGGCTGAAGCTTTCTTT
size: few; J: TRBJ2-4; V: TRBV4-3; length: 14; D: NA; CDR3: CASSQDNPGNIQYF; DNA: TGCGCCAGCAGCCAAGATAATCCAGGGAACATTCAGTACTTC
size: NA; J: TRBJ2-3; V: TRBV5-1; length: 13; D: NA; CDR3: CASTKTDADTQYF; DNA: TGCGCCAGCACGAAGACTGACGCAGATACGCAGTATTTT
size: NA; J: TRBJ1-1; V: TRBV9; length: 15; D: TRBD1; CDR3: CASSVRTGVDTEAFF; DNA: TGTGCCAGCAGCGTCCGGACAGGGGTTGACACTGAAGCTTTCTTT
size: NA; J: TRBJ1-1; V: TRBV30; length: 17; D: TRBD1; CDR3: CAWSALGTASMNTEAFF; DNA: TGTGCCTGGAGTGCCCTCGGGACAGCCAGCATGAACACTGAAGCTTTCTTT
size: few; J: TRBJ2-7; V: TRBV7-9; length: 15; D: TRBD2; CDR3: CASSLGTSEPYEQYF; DNA: TGTGCCAGCAGCTTAGGGACTAGCGAACCCTACGAGCAGTACTTC
size: NA; J: TRBJ2-3; V: TRBV5-1; length: 13; D: NA; CDR3: CASSQITTDTQYF; DNA: TGCGCCAGCAGCCAGATAACGACAGATACGCAGTATTTT
size: NA; J: TRBJ2-7; V: TRBV5-5; length: 16; D: NA; CDR3: CASSLGDTLTAYEQYF; DNA: TGTGCCAGCAGCTTGGGGGACACTTTAACCGCCTACGAGCAGTACTTC
size: once; J: TRBJ2-1; V: TRBV7-2; length: 16; D: TRBD2; CDR3: CASSLAGTSGAHEQFF; DNA: TGTGCCAGCAGCTTGGCCGGGACTAGCGGGGCCCATGAGCAGTTCTTC
size: NA; J: TRBJ2-3; V: TRBV30; length: 15; D: TRBD2; CDR3: CAWTGLAGAPDTQYF; DNA: TGTGCCTGGACCGGACTAGCGGGAGCCCCAGATACGCAGTATTTT
size: NA; J: TRBJ1-2; V: TRBV18; length: 14; D: NA; CDR3: CASSRESEVYGYTF; DNA: TGTGCCAGCTCACGGGAGTCTGAGGTCTATGGCTACACCTTC
size: NA; J: TRBJ2-7; V: TRBV23-1; length: 14; D: TRBD1; CDR3: CASSQGTVFYEQYF; DNA: TGCGCCAGCAGTCAAGGGACAGTTTTCTACGAGCAGTACTTC
size: NA; J: TRBJ2-1; V: TRBV4-3; length: 15; D: TRBD2; CDR3: CASSLVAGAGNEQFF; DNA: TGCGCCAGCAGCCTAGTAGCGGGAGCGGGCAATGAGCAGTTCTTC
size: NA; J: TRBJ2-7; V: TRBV10-3; length: 14; D: NA; CDR3: CAISGSVATYEQYF; DNA: TGTGCCATCAGTGGTAGCGTCGCTACCTACGAGCAGTACTTC
size: NA; J: TRBJ2-1; V: TRBV5-1; length: 15; D: NA; CDR3: CASSYAGPSYNEQFF; DNA: TGCGCCAGCAGCTACGCAGGGCCCTCCTACAATGAGCAGTTCTTC
size: NA; J: TRBJ2-5; V: TRBV2; length: 11; D: NA; CDR3: CGSKNQETQYF; DNA: TGTGGAAGCAAAAACCAAGAGACCCAGTACTTC
size: NA; J: TRBJ1-6; V: TRBV11-1; length: 15; D: NA; CDR3: CASSLGSGGISPLHF; DNA: TGTGCCAGCAGCTTAGGCAGTGGAGGAATTTCACCCCTCCACTTT
size: NA; J: TRBJ2-5; V: TRBV7-7; length: 13; D: NA; CDR3: CASSLASFETQYF; DNA: TGTGCCAGCAGCTTAGCTAGCTTTGAGACCCAGTACTTC
size: NA; J: TRBJ2-7; V: TRBV21-1; length: 14; D: NA; CDR3: CASSKDQFTYEQYF; DNA: TGTGCCAGCAGCAAAGACCAGTTCACCTACGAGCAGTACTTC
size: NA; J: TRBJ2-3; V: TRBV27; length: 14; D: TRBD2; CDR3: CASSPAGDTDTQYF; DNA: TGTGCCAGCAGTCCAGCGGGGGACACAGATACGCAGTATTTT
size: NA; J: TRBJ1-2; V: TRBV7-9; length: 13; D: NA; CDR3: CASSLGQVIGYTF; DNA: TGTGCCAGCAGCTTAGGGCAGGTTATCGGTTACACCTTC
size: NA; J: TRBJ2-1; V: TRBV4-2; length: 17; D: NA; CDR3: CASSTNSAGASGDEQFF; DNA: TGTGCCAGCAGCACCAATTCCGCGGGGGCGTCCGGGGATGAGCAGTTCTTC
size: NA; J: TRBJ2-1; V: TRBV7-2; length: 14; D: NA; CDR3: CASSLTGGDNEQFF; DNA: TGTGCCAGCAGCTTAACAGGGGGGGACAATGAGCAGTTCTTC
size: NA; J: TRBJ2-1; V: TRBV14; length: 15; D: TRBD1; CDR3: CASSLYRGQYNEQFF; DNA: TGTGCCAGCAGTCTTTACAGGGGACAGTACAATGAGCAGTTCTTC
size: few; J: TRBJ1-2; V: TRBV11-2; length: 10; D: NA; CDR3: CASSLGQPAF; DNA: TGTGCCAGCAGCCTAGGACAGCCTGCCTTC
size: NA; J: TRBJ1-2; V: TRBV7-2; length: 14; D: TRBD1; CDR3: CASSSDRERYGYTF; DNA: TGTGCCAGCAGCTCGGACAGGGAGAGATATGGCTACACCTTC
size: NA; J: TRBJ2-7; V: TRBV28; length: 15; D: NA; CDR3: CASSPRDTSFYEQYF; DNA: TGTGCCAGCAGTCCCCGGGACACGTCTTTCTACGAGCAGTACTTC
size: NA; J: TRBJ2-1; V: TRBV6-1; length: 17; D: TRBD2; CDR3: CASSELGTSGSRNEQFF; DNA: TGTGCCAGCAGTGAACTTGGGACTAGCGGGAGTCGCAATGAGCAGTTCTTC
size: NA; J: TRBJ2-5; V: TRBV5-1; length: 16; D: TRBD2; CDR3: CASSLDSSGGGETQYF; DNA: TGCGCCAGCAGCTTGGATAGTAGCGGGGGCGGGGAGACCCAGTACTTC
size: NA; J: TRBJ2-6; V: TRBV7-2; length: 18; D: NA; CDR3: CASSFLATRGSGANVLTF; DNA: TGTGCCAGCAGCTTTTTAGCAACCAGGGGCTCTGGGGCCAACGTCCTGACTTTC
size: NA; J: TRBJ2-2; V: TRBV5-1; length: 16; D: NA; CDR3: CASSQFPTGNTGELFF; DNA: TGCGCCAGCAGCCAATTCCCGACAGGGAACACCGGGGAGCTGTTTTTT
size: NA; J: TRBJ2-2; V: TRBV15; length: 15; D: NA; CDR3: CATSRGEGGTGELFF; DNA: TGTGCCACCAGCAGAGGGGAGGGGGGCACCGGGGAGCTGTTTTTT
size: NA; J: TRBJ2-5; V: TRBV18; length: 15; D: NA; CDR3: CASSLRRDTQETQYF; DNA: TGTGCCAGCTCACTCCGACGGGACACCCAAGAGACCCAGTACTTC
size: NA; J: TRBJ2-1; V: TRBV5-4; length: 15; D: NA; CDR3: CASSLGGTIYNEQFF; DNA: TGTGCCAGCAGCTTGGGGGGGACAATCTACAATGAGCAGTTCTTC